The clone carrying this T cell receptor beta chain has only a few counts. Its antigen is undetermined. Multiplex touch-down PCR with TRB-A/B primers amplified rearranged V-D-J TRB sequences. TCRdb fed the multiplex PCR reads into MiXCR, producing one record per CDR3 protein. The table lists over a thousand distinct CDR3 sequences, roughly 31% of them singletons. With 5 bases clipped from V and 3 bases from J, the junction kept 7 bases outside the gene matches. The CDR3 has 15 residues. The V gene's germline CDR1 is PRHDT and CDR2 FYEKMQ (reference sequence). The data originate from a study of T cell repertoires in aging, cancer and after chemotherapy. Study as a whole: Donors were grouped into six age bands spanning 30 or younger through 70 or older. Pre- and post-chemotherapy samples were paired from chronic lymphocytic leukemia patients treated with fludarabine- or bendamustine-based regimens.

Study results and caveats: Rebound thymic output was suggested by rising median generation probability during chemotherapy in each cancer cohort. In healthy donors, age-related TCR diversity loss mainly reflected lost richness.

TCR beta rearrangements were amplified from peripheral blood genomic DNA. Sequencing was performed on blood. This sequence originates from a human donor with a blood cancer. The chain joins TRBV13 to TRBJ2-7, with TRBD1 matching over 10 bases. The CDR3: CASSHRDRGLYEQYF. DNA of the CDR3: TGTGCCAGCAGCCACCGGGACAGGGGTCTCTACGAGCAGTACTTC.